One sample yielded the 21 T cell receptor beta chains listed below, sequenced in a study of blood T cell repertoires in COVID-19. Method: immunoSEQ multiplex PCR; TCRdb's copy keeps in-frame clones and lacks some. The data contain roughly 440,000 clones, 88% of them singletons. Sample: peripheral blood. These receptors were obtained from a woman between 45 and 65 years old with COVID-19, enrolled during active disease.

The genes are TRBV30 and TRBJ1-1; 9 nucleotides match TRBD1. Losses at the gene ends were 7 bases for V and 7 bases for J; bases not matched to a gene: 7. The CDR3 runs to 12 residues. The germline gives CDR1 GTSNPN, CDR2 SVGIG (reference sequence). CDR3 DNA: TGTGCCTCCAGACAGGGGGTTGTTGAAGCTTTCTTT. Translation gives CASRQGVVEAFF.

CDR3 in DNA: TGTGCCAGCAGCCCCCGACAGCCGAACACCGGGGAGCTGTTTTTT. Its translation: CASSPRQPNTGELFF. This sequence joins TRBV5-6 and TRBJ2-2; tentative D call: TRBD1 (5 bases). Germline V gives CDR1 SGHDT, CDR2 YYEEEE. This CDR3 is 15 amino acids long. With 4 bases removed from V and 0 bases from J, the gap between germline ends came to 10 bases.

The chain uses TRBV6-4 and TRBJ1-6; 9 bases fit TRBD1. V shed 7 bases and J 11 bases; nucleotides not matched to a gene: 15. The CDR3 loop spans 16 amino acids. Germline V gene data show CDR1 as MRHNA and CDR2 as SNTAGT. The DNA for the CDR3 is TGTGCCAGCATTGAGCTGATGGGACAGGGACCTCCACCCCTCCACTTT. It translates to CASIELMGQGPPPLHF.

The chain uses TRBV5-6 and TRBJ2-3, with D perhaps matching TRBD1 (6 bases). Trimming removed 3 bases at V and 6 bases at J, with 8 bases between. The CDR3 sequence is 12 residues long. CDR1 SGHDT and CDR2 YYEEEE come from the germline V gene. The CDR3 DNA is TGTGCCAGCAGCTGGACAGTGGATACGCAGTATTTT. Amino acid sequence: CASSWTVDTQYF.

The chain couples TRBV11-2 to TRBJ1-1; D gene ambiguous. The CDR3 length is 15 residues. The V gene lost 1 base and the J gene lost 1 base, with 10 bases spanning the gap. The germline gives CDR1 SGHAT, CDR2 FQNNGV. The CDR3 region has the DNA TGTGCCAGCAGCTTAGCCCCGTGGGCGAACACTGAAGCTTTCTTT. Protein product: CASSLAPWANTEAFF.

This chain's CDR3 is CSVVGAGANTIYF. The CDR3 region has the DNA TGCAGCGTTGTGGGTGCAGGGGCCAACACCATATATTTT. The chain recombines TRBV29-1 with TRBJ1-3; D might be TRBD1 (6 bases). This CDR3 has 13 residues. The germline V and J ends were trimmed by 4 bases and 7 bases, with 14 bases remaining between them. The germline gives CDR1 SQVTM, CDR2 ANQGSEA.

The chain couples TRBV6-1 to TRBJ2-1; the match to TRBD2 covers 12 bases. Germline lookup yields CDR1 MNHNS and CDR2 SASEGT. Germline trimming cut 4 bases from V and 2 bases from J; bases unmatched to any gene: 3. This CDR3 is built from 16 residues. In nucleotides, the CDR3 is TGTGCCAGCAGTGTATCTAGCGGGGGGGCCTACAATGAGCAGTTCTTC. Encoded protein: CASSVSSGGAYNEQFF.

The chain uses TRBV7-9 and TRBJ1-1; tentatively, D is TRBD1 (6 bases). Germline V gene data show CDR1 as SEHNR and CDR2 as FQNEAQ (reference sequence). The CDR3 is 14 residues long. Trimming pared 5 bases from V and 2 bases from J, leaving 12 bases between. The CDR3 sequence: CASSLDSRNTEAFF. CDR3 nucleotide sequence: TGTGCCAGCAGCCTGGACAGTAGAAACACTGAAGCTTTCTTT. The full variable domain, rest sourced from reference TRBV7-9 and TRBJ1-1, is DTGVSQNPRHKITKRGQNVTFRCDPISEHNRLYWYRQTLGQGPEFLTYFQNEAQLEKSRLLSDRFSAERPKGSFSTLEIQRTEQGDSAMYLCASSLDSRNTEAFFGQGTRLTVV.

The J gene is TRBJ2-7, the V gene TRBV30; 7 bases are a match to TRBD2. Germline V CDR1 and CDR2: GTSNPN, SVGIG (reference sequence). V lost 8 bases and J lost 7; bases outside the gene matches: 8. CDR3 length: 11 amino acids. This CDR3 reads CAGIYGGEQYF. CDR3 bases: TGTGCCGGGATCTACGGGGGGGAGCAGTACTTC. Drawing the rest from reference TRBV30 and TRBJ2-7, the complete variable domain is SQTIHQWPATLVQPVGSPLSLECTVEGTSNPNLYWYRQAAGRGLQLLFYSVGIGQISSEVPQNLSASRPQDRQFILSSKKLLLSDSGFYLCAGIYGGEQYFGPGTRLTVT.

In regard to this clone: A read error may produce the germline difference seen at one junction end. CDR3 protein: CASSEGTPDNSPLHF. As DNA, the CDR3 is TGTGCCAGCAGCGAAGGGACTCCCGATAATTCACCCCTCCACTTT. The chain has TRBV2 and TRBJ1-6; D may be TRBD1 (5 bases). CDR1 SNHLY and CDR2 FYNNEI come from the germline V gene. This CDR3 is 15 amino acids long.

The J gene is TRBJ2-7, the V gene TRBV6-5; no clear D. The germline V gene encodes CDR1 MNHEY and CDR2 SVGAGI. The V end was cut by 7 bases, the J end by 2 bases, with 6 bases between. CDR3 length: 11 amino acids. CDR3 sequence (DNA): TGTGCCAGCACACGGGCCTACGAGCAGTACTTC. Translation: CASTRAYEQYF.

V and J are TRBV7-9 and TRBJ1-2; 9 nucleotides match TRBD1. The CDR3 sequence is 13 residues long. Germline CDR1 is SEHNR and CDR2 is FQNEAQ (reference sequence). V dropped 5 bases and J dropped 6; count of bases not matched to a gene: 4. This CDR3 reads CASSQQGAHGYTF. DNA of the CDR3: TGTGCCAGCAGCCAACAGGGGGCTCATGGCTACACCTTC.

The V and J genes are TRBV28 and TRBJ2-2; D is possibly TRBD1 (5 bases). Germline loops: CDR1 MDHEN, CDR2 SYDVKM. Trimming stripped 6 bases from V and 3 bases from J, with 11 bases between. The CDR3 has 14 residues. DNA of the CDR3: TGTGCCAGCAGCCTACAGGTATACACCGGGGAGCTGTTTTTT. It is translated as CASSLQVYTGELFF.

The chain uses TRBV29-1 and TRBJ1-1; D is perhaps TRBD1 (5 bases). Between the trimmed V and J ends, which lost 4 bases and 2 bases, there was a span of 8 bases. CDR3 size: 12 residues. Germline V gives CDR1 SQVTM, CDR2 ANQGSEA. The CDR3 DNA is TGCAGCGTTGGGACACTCAACACTGAAGCTTTCTTT. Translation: CSVGTLNTEAFF. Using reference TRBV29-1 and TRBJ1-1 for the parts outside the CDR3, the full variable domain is SAVISQKPSRDICQRGTSLTIQCQVDSQVTMMFWYRQQPGQSLTLIATANQGSEATYESGFVIDKFPISRPNLTFSTLTVSNMSPEDSSIYLCSVGTLNTEAFFGQGTRLTVV.

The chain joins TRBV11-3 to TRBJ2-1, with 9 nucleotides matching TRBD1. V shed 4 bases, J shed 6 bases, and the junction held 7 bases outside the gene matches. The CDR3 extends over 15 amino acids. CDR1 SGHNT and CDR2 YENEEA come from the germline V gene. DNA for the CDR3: TGTGCCAGCAGCTCCACAGGGGGCCCCTCCAATGAGCAGTTCTTC. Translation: CASSSTGGPSNEQFF.

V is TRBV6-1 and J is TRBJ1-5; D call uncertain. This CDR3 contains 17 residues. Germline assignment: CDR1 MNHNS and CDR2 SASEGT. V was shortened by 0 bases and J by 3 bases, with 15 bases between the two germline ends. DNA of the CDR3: TGTGCCAGCAGTGAAGCGGGTTGGGGAGAGTCCAATCAGCCCCAGCATTTT. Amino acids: CASSEAGWGESNQPQHF.

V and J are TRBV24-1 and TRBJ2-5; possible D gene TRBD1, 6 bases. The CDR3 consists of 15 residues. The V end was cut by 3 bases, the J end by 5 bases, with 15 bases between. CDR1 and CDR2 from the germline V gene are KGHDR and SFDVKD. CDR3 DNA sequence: TGTGCCACCAGTGATCAGGCCAGGGGTGGGGAGACCCAGTACTTC. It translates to CATSDQARGGETQYF.

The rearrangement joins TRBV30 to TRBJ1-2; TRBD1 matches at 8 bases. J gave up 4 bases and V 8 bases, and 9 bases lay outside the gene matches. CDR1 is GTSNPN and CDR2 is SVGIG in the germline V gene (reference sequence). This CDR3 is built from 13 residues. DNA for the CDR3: TGTGCCGCAAATTACAGGGGGACCTATGGCTACACCTTC. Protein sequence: CAANYRGTYGYTF.

The CDR3 loop reads CASSSRGYQETQYF. For the CDR3, the DNA is TGCGCCAGCAGCTCACGGGGTTACCAAGAGACCCAGTACTTC. This rearrangement joins TRBV5-1 to TRBJ2-5, with a weak D call TRBD2 (5 bases). The ends were cut back, 3 bases at V and 0 bases at J, with 9 bases in the middle. The CDR3 spans 14 residues. CDR1 and CDR2 from the germline V gene are SGHRS and YFSETQ. Combining the CDR3 with reference TRBV5-1 and TRBJ2-5 gives the whole variable domain KAGVTQTPRYLIKTRGQQVTLSCSPISGHRSVSWYQQTPGQGLQFLFEYFSETQRNKGNFPGRFSGRQFSNSRSEMNVSTLELGDSALYLCASSSRGYQETQYFGPGTRLLVL.

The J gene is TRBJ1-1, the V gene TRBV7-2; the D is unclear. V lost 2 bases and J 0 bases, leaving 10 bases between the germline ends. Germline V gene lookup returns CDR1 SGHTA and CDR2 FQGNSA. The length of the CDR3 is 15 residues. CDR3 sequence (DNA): TGTGCCAGCAGCTTAAGTCCGGGAATGAACACTGAAGCTTTCTTT. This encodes CASSLSPGMNTEAFF.

In nucleotides, the CDR3 is TGTGCCAGCAGTTTCGTAGCGGGGGGGCCCACCGGGGAGCTGTTTTTT. It is translated as CASSFVAGGPTGELFF. The rearrangement uses TRBV27 and TRBJ2-2; TRBD2 matches 11 bases. After removal of 3 bases from V and 4 bases from J, the junction contained 4 bases not matched to a gene. In germline, CDR1 is MNHEY, CDR2 SMNVEV (reference sequence). The length of the CDR3 is 16 residues.